The sample holds one count of the clone carrying this T cell receptor (beta chain). This entry belongs to a study of shared clonotypes between healthy human individuals. Generated by immunoSEQ multiplex PCR, the TCRdb table keeps only in-frame clones and is missing some. The sample carries 2 million to 3 million clones, 85% to 95% recorded once. The germline V gene has CDR1 MGHRA and CDR2 YSYEKL. The CDR3 contains 15 residues. Trimming removed 3 bases from V and 1 base from J, with 9 bases in between. What was sequenced was naive CD4+ T cells sorted from blood. Regarding subset: CD45RA+ positively selected. This clonotype was obtained from a man younger than 30 in good health. The chain carries TRBV4-1 and TRBJ1-4; D possibly corresponds to TRBD1 (6 bases). The CDR3 loop is CASSHPQGTNEKLFF. The CDR3 DNA is TGCGCCAGCAGCCACCCACAGGGAACTAATGAAAAACTGTTTTTT.